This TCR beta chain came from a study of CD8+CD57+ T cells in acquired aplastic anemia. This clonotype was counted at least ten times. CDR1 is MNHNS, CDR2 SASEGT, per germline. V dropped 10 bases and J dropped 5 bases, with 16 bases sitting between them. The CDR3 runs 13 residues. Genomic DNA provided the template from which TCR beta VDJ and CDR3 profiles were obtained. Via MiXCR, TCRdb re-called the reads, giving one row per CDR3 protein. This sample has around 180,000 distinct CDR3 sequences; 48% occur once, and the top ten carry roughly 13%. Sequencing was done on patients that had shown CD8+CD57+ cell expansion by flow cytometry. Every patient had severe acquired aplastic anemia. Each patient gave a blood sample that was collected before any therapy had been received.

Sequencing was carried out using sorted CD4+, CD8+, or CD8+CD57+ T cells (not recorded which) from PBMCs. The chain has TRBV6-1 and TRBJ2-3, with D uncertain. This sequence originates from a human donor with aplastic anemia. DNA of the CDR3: TGTGCCACCCAGTTGGGTAACATAGATACGCAGTATTTT. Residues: CATQLGNIDTQYF.